Listed here are 28 T cell receptor beta chains from one sample, sequenced in a study of lung T cells in sarcoidosis with Löfgren's syndrome. One entry per CDR3 protein results from TCRdb running MiXCR on the reads. The table records 2,200 or so distinct CDR3 sequences, around 20% of them present only once. Sequencing was performed on CD4+ T cells from bronchoalveolar lavage. These receptors originate from a human donor with sarcoidosis (Löfgren's syndrome or another form), or a control subject (not recorded which).

This clonotype was seen ten or more times. CDR3 in DNA: TGTGCCAGCAGCTTCGGTACAGGAGCGCTAGGTACGCAGTATTTT. Its protein is CASSFGTGALGTQYF. V and J are TRBV5-6 and TRBJ2-3; D is possibly TRBD1 (5 bases). V lost 2 bases to trimming and J lost 8 bases, with 18 bases between them. CDR3 length equals 15 residues. CDR1 is SGHDT, CDR2 YYEEEE, per germline.

At least ten counts were recorded for this clonotype. This chain links TRBV2 with TRBJ2-7, with D possibly being TRBD1 (6 bases). V lost 3 bases, J lost 0 bases, and 12 bases lay in between. In germline, CDR1 is SNHLY, CDR2 FYNNEI. The CDR3 is made up of 15 amino acids. CDR3 sequence (DNA): TGTGCCAGCAGTGAGAACTCGGACAGCTCCTACGAGCAGTACTTC. The encoded protein is CASSENSDSSYEQYF.

As to this clonotype: This may be a read error: a much more frequent sequence differs by one nucleotide. The rearrangement links TRBV10-2 to TRBJ2-7; 10 bases fit TRBD2. Germline V gives CDR1 WSHSY, CDR2 SAAADI. The CDR3 spans 14 residues. The CDR3 sequence: CAGSESGRAPEQYF. The CDR3 bases are TGCGCCGGCAGTGAGAGCGGGAGGGCTCCCGAGCAGTACTTC.

The table lists this clonotype with many counts. The rearrangement joins TRBV18 to TRBJ1-4; D may be TRBD1 (5 bases). The CDR3 is 16 residues long. V was clipped by 3 bases and J by 0 bases, with 11 bases between them. The germline CDR1 and CDR2 sequences are KGHSH and LQKENI. CDR3: CASSPGEISTNEKLFF. The CDR3, as DNA: TGTGCCAGCTCACCGGGGGAGATTTCAACTAATGAAAAACTGTTTTTT. Drawing the rest from reference TRBV18 and TRBJ1-4, the complete variable domain is NAGVMQNPRHLVRRRGQEARLRCSPMKGHSHVYWYRQLPEEGLKFMVYLQKENIIDESGMPKERFSAEFPKEGPSILRIQQVVRGDSAAYFCASSPGEISTNEKLFFGSGTQLSVL.

By share, this clonotype counts as large. The V and J genes are TRBV4-1 and TRBJ2-7; possibly TRBD1 for D (5 bases). This CDR3 spans 14 amino acids. Germline V gene sequence: CDR1 MGHRA, CDR2 YSYEKL. V lost 2 bases and J lost 5, with 13 bases in between. CDR3 DNA: TGCGCCAGCAGCCAACAACAGGTCGGTGACGAGCAGTACTTC. It translates to CASSQQQVGDEQYF.

By sample fraction, this clonotype is large. The rearrangement joins TRBV27 to TRBJ2-1; 7 bases line up with TRBD2. The CDR3 totals 15 residues. Looked up from germline, CDR1 is MNHEY and CDR2 is SMNVEV (reference sequence). J gave up 0 bases and V 6 bases, and 5 bases lay outside the gene matches. CDR3 amino acids: CASSLAAVSYNEQFF. CDR3 DNA: TGTGCCAGCAGCCTAGCGGCCGTCTCCTACAATGAGCAGTTCTTC.

By share, this clonotype ranks as medium-sized. The genes are TRBV12-3 or TRBV12-4 and TRBJ2-7, with D tentatively TRBD1 (5 bases). V gave up 5 bases and J gave up 2 bases, with 19 bases separating them. The CDR3 is 16 amino acids. The CDR3 nucleotides are TGTGCCAGCAGTCACCGACAGACACTTCTGACCTACGAGCAGTACTTC. This codes for CASSHRQTLLTYEQYF.

This clonotype has ten or more counts. The chain combines TRBV5-6 with TRBJ2-7; the match to TRBD1 covers 9 bases. The CDR3 length is 14 residues. The junction had 6 bases not matched to a gene; V was cut back by 6 bases and J by 2 bases. Germline CDR1 and CDR2: SGHDT and YYEEEE. Written as DNA, the CDR3 is TGTGCCAGCACCACAGGGGGCTCGACCTACGAGCAGTACTTC. This gives the protein CASTTGGSTYEQYF.

This clonotype was recorded many times. V usage is TRBV5-5 and J usage is TRBJ2-7; 7 positions agree with TRBD1. The CDR3 totals 15 residues. Germline CDR1 reads SGHKS; CDR2 reads YYEKEE (reference sequence). With V trimmed by 0 bases and J by 3 bases, 6 bases remained unmatched. In nucleotides, the CDR3 is TGTGCCAGCAGCTTGGAATCGAACAGGGGCTACGAGCAGTACTTC. This gives the protein CASSLESNRGYEQYF.

This chain uses TRBV20-1 with TRBJ2-1, with TRBD2 as a possible D gene (6 bases). Between the trimmed V and J ends, which lost 4 bases and 4 bases, there was a span of 20 bases. This CDR3 has 16 residues. CDR1 DFQATT and CDR2 SNEGSKA come from the germline V gene (reference sequence). CDR3 amino acids: CSAKDRLTSRYNEQFF. Written as DNA, the CDR3 is TGCAGTGCTAAAGATCGGTTAACTAGCAGATACAATGAGCAGTTCTTC.

Relative to its sample, this clonotype is large. The chain links TRBV7-2 to TRBJ2-7, with 8 bases matching TRBD1. With V trimmed by 5 bases and J by 2 bases, 5 bases remained unmatched. CDR1 is SGHTA and CDR2 is FQGNSA in the germline V gene. This CDR3 spans 14 amino acids. This chain's CDR3 is CASSHDRGAYEQYF. Written as DNA, the CDR3 is TGTGCCAGCAGCCACGACAGGGGAGCCTACGAGCAGTACTTC.

The chain links TRBV19 to TRBJ2-1; D call uncertain. Germline CDR1 reads LNHDA; CDR2 reads SQIVND (reference sequence). The CDR3 is 14 amino acids. Trimming left V 8 bases short and J 5 bases short, with 16 bases between. CDR3 protein: CASGKSNRDNEQFF. CDR3 sequence (DNA): TGTGCCAGTGGCAAGTCAAACAGAGACAATGAGCAGTTCTTC. Drawing the rest from reference TRBV19 and TRBJ2-1, the complete variable domain is DGGITQSPKYLFRKEGQNVTLSCEQNLNHDAMYWYRQDPGQGLRLIYYSQIVNDFQKGDIAEGYSVSREKKESFPLTVTSAQKNPTAFYLCASGKSNRDNEQFFGPGTRLTVL.

This clonotype occurred a few times. This rearrangement joins TRBV27 to TRBJ2-7; 8 positions match TRBD1. V lost 1 base and J lost 12; bases outside the gene matches: 17. CDR1 and CDR2 from the germline V gene are MNHEY and SMNVEV (reference sequence). The CDR3 extends over 16 amino acids. The chain's CDR3 is CASSLYPGQGQGARYF. The CDR3 nucleotides read TGTGCCAGCAGTTTATACCCCGGACAGGGTCAGGGTGCGCGGTACTTC.

This clonotype is categorized as medium-sized. The chain joins TRBV27 to TRBJ1-3; TRBD1 matches 10 bases. V lost 3 bases to trimming and J lost 4 bases; unmatched junction nucleotides: 3. The CDR3 extends over 15 amino acids. CDR1 and CDR2 (germline): MNHEY, SMNVEV (reference sequence). The CDR3 spells CASSFDRGLGNTIYF. The CDR3 nucleotides are TGTGCCAGCAGTTTCGACAGGGGGCTCGGAAACACCATATATTTT.

The gene calls are TRBV27 and TRBJ1-1; 10 bases fit TRBD1. V was pared by 6 bases and J by 0 bases, with 7 bases of the junction left unmatched. Germline V gene data show CDR1 as MNHEY and CDR2 as SMNVEV (reference sequence). This CDR3 comprises 16 residues. The CDR3 region has the DNA TGTGCCAGCAGCCTCGACAGGGGGCAGGTGAACACTGAAGCTTTCTTT. Translation: CASSLDRGQVNTEAFF.

The chain is built from TRBV4-1 and TRBJ2-5; D is unclear. Trimming took off 1 base at V and 5 bases at J, with 11 bases between the two ends. CDR1 is MGHRA and CDR2 is YSYEKL in the germline V gene. This CDR3 region has 14 residues. CDR3 loop: CASSQAPQGETQYF. DNA for the CDR3: TGCGCCAGCAGCCAAGCACCTCAAGGGGAGACCCAGTACTTC.

By its share, this clonotype is medium-sized. The chain's CDR3 is CSTSGLDTDTQYF. The CDR3 bases are TGCAGCACCTCGGGACTAGACACAGATACGCAGTATTTT. The rearrangement uses TRBV29-1 and TRBJ2-3; 8 bases are a match to TRBD2. V was pared by 8 bases and J by 2 bases, with 6 bases of the junction left unmatched. Germline V gives CDR1 SQVTM, CDR2 ANQGSEA. CDR3 size: 13 residues.

This clonotype has ten or more counts. This may stem from a read error, because a much larger clone lies one nucleotide away. The CDR3 does not close with the conserved phenylalanine or tryptophan, likely indicating a read error. This chain links TRBV2 with TRBJ2-1; 14 bases fit TRBD2. The trim removed 4 bases at V and 9 bases at J, leaving 5 bases unmatched. This CDR3 is 15 amino acids long. Germline values: CDR1 SNHLY, CDR2 FYNNEI. This CDR3 is CASSGTSGGHGEQFL. DNA of the CDR3: TGTGCCAGCAGTGGGACTAGCGGGGGGCACGGTGAGCAGTTCCTC.

This clonotype was found many times. The V call is TRBV7-9, the J call TRBJ2-1; D is possibly TRBD1 or TRBD2 (5 bases each). Germline loops: CDR1 SEHNR, CDR2 FQNEAQ (reference sequence). The ends were cut back, 0 bases at V and 7 bases at J, with 13 bases in the middle. There are 15 residues in the CDR3. CDR3 sequence (DNA): TGTGCCAGCAGCTTAGCGAGGGGCATAGGGAATGAGCAGTTCTTC. Translation gives CASSLARGIGNEQFF. Based on the CDR3 plus reference TRBV7-9 and TRBJ2-1, the full variable domain is DTGVSQNPRHKITKRGQNVTFRCDPISEHNRLYWYRQTLGQGPEFLTYFQNEAQLEKSRLLSDRFSAERPKGSFSTLEIQRTEQGDSAMYLCASSLARGIGNEQFFGPGTRLTVL.

This clonotype rates as medium-sized (0.01 to 0.1%). CDR3 sequence: CASRPEGETQYF. CDR3 DNA sequence: TGTGCCAGCAGACCAGAGGGAGAGACCCAGTACTTC. The V and J genes are TRBV2 and TRBJ2-5; the D gene is possibly TRBD2 (5 bases). Looked up from germline, CDR1 is SNHLY and CDR2 is FYNNEI. Trimming shortened V by 6 bases and J by 4 bases, and 9 bases separated the two germline ends. The CDR3 has 12 residues.

Remarks on this clonotype: The conserved closing phenylalanine or tryptophan is absent in this CDR3, likely reflecting a read error. No DNA is shown, since the ends of the CDR3 on it are uncertain; the CDR3 is the one TCRdb lists. The chain employs TRBV3-1 and TRBJ2-7; no check of the table's D call, TRBD1, against the DNA was made. Termini included, the CDR3 measures 13 amino acids. Germline CDR1 LGHDT, CDR2 YNNKEL (reference sequence). Here the CDR3 reads CASSQTQGGEQHL.

This clonotype is classed as medium-sized. This chain connects TRBV3-1 to TRBJ2-6; no definite D call. Trimming left V 3 bases short and J 0 bases short, with 9 bases between. Germline V CDR1 and CDR2: LGHDT, YNNKEL (reference sequence). The CDR3 is 16 amino acids. CDR3 nucleotides: TGTGCCAGCAGCCAGAGGATCAGCTCTGGGGCCAACGTCCTGACTTTC. Its translation is CASSQRISSGANVLTF.

The chain links TRBV5-6 to TRBJ1-1; D unresolved. CDR3 length: 13 residues. CDR1 is SGHDT and CDR2 is YYEEEE in the germline V gene. V lost 6 bases, J lost 2 bases, and 11 bases lay in between. CDR3 protein: CASTGRGNTEAFF. CDR3 sequence (DNA): TGTGCCAGCACCGGACGGGGTAACACTGAAGCTTTCTTT.

By sample share, this clonotype is large (0.1 to 1%). CDR3 sequence reads: CASGRDNQPQHF. CDR3 DNA sequence: TGTGCCAGCGGCAGGGACAATCAGCCCCAGCATTTT. This chain connects TRBV7-9 to TRBJ1-5; possibly TRBD1 for D (5 bases). Trimming shortened V by 8 bases and J by 3 bases, and 8 bases separated the two germline ends. CDR1 is SEHNR and CDR2 is FQNEAQ in the germline V gene (reference sequence). CDR3 length: 12 residues.

By share, this clonotype ranks as large. This rearrangement joins TRBV20-1 to TRBJ2-3, with D perhaps assigned TRBD1 or TRBD2 (5 bases each). Trimming took 6 bases from V and 0 from J, leaving 13 bases between them. Germline CDR1 is DFQATT and CDR2 is SNEGSKA (reference sequence). CDR3 length equals 14 residues. CDR3 in DNA: TGCAGTGCAAGGACACTAGATAGCACAGATACGCAGTATTTT. Its translation: CSARTLDSTDTQYF.

This clonotype is labeled as medium-sized. This sequence joins TRBV11-2 and TRBJ2-3; TRBD2 aligns across 11 bases. The CDR3 is 18 residues long. Germline CDR1 reads SGHAT; CDR2 reads FQNNGV. Losses at the gene ends were 2 bases for V and 0 bases for J; bases not matched to a gene: 7. CDR3 nucleotides: TGTGCCAGCAGCTTAAGGGTAGCGGGGGGGACTAGCACAGATACGCAGTATTTT. This codes for CASSLRVAGGTSTDTQYF.

V usage is TRBV5-1 and J usage is TRBJ2-3; TRBD2 agrees at 8 bases. The CDR3 length is 15 residues. Germline CDR1 and CDR2: SGHRS and YFSETQ. The V gene end was trimmed by 4 bases and the J gene end by 1 base; junction bases not matched to a gene: 5. The DNA for the CDR3 is TGCGCCAGCAGCCCAGCGGGGGAGCGCACAGATACGCAGTATTTT. Translating it yields CASSPAGERTDTQYF.

This clonotype counts as medium-sized. The chain joins TRBV29-1 to TRBJ1-5; 10 bases agree with TRBD1. The CDR3 contains 13 residues. Germline V gene sequence: CDR1 SQVTM, CDR2 ANQGSEA. V dropped 6 bases and J dropped 10; count of bases not matched to a gene: 9. CDR3 DNA sequence: TGCAGCGTGGGGACAGGGGAACACGGCCCCCAGCATTTT. This sequence encodes CSVGTGEHGPQHF.